What follows are 8 T cell receptor beta chains derived from one specimen sequenced in a study of cytomegalovirus exposure and HLA in healthy donors. It was with 60 Vbeta and 13 Jbeta primers that the PCR ran. This table comes from immunoSEQ multiplex PCR, and its TCRdb copy is limited to in-frame clones, with some not included. The sample carries approximately 140,000 clones, around 80% recorded once. Source material: PBMCs. Source of these receptors: a woman between 40 and 55 years old in good health and CMV-seronegative.

The genes are TRBV19 and TRBJ1-1; D is possibly TRBD1 (5 bases). The CDR3 totals 15 residues. The germline V and J ends were trimmed by 5 bases and 1 base, with 14 bases remaining between them. Germline CDR1 reads LNHDA; CDR2 reads SQIVND (reference sequence). The CDR3 DNA follows: TGTGCCAGTAGTCTCTCTAGGGGATCGAACACTGAAGCTTTCTTT. Protein product: CASSLSRGSNTEAFF.

The chain carries TRBV29-1 and TRBJ1-1; 9 bases agree with TRBD1. The V gene end was trimmed by 6 bases and the J gene end by 2 bases; junction bases not matched to a gene: 10. Germline lookup yields CDR1 SQVTM and CDR2 ANQGSEA. This CDR3 contains 15 residues. CDR3 sequence (DNA): TGCAGCGTGCGACGGGACAGGGTCCGAAACACTGAAGCTTTCTTT. This encodes CSVRRDRVRNTEAFF.

The V and J genes are TRBV27 and TRBJ1-6; TRBD1 matches 8 bases. CDR1 is MNHEY, CDR2 SMNVEV, per germline (reference sequence). The CDR3 runs 15 residues. Trimming took 5 bases from V and 6 from J; bases not matched to a gene: 6. The CDR3 bases are TGTGCCAGCAGTCCCGAGGACAGGGCTAATTCACCCCTCCACTTT. It specifies CASSPEDRANSPLHF.

V is TRBV6-1 and J is TRBJ2-3, with TRBD1 as a possible D gene (5 bases). V lost 7 bases, J lost 4 bases, and 15 bases lay in between. CDR3 length: 14 amino acids. Germline V lookup: CDR1 MNHNS, CDR2 SASEGT. CDR3 in DNA: TGTGCCAGCACCAGGACCAGGGCCGCAGATACGCAGTATTTT. Residues: CASTRTRAADTQYF.

This chain joins TRBV9 and TRBJ2-7; 7 bases align to TRBD1. Germline CDR1 reads SGDLS; CDR2 reads YYNGEE. The CDR3 contains 14 residues. With 4 bases clipped from V and 3 bases from J, the junction kept 7 bases outside the gene matches. The CDR3 sequence: CASSPRGQVYEQYF. The CDR3, as DNA: TGTGCCAGCAGCCCGAGGGGGCAAGTCTACGAGCAGTACTTC.

This chain links TRBV2 with TRBJ1-1, with 11 bases lining up with TRBD1. The CDR3 has 15 residues. V lost 7 bases, J lost 1 base, and 5 bases stayed unmatched. From germline, CDR1 is SNHLY and CDR2 FYNNEI. CDR3 sequence reads: CASIDGTGGNTEAFF. CDR3 in DNA: TGTGCCAGCATCGACGGGACAGGGGGGAACACTGAAGCTTTCTTT.

This chain joins TRBV7-9 and TRBJ1-1; D is undetermined. The germline CDR1 and CDR2 sequences are SEHNR and FQNEAQ (reference sequence). Trimming cost V 1 base and J 0 bases, with 9 bases left between them. The length of the CDR3 is 15 residues. The CDR3: CASSLVTGVNTEAFF. CDR3 DNA: TGTGCCAGCAGCTTAGTAACGGGTGTGAACACTGAAGCTTTCTTT. Variable domain in full (rest from reference TRBV7-9 and TRBJ1-1): DTGVSQNPRHKITKRGQNVTFRCDPISEHNRLYWYRQTLGQGPEFLTYFQNEAQLEKSRLLSDRFSAERPKGSFSTLEIQRTEQGDSAMYLCASSLVTGVNTEAFFGQGTRLTVV.

This chain joins TRBV10-1 and TRBJ1-4; 12 bases are a match to TRBD1. After removal of 2 bases from V and 6 bases from J, the junction contained 7 bases not matched to a gene. The germline V gene encodes CDR1 WNHNN and CDR2 SYGVQD (reference sequence). CDR3 length: 17 residues. Written as DNA, the CDR3 is TGCGCCAGCAGTGAGCGGGACAGGGGGCTTTTCGATGAAAAACTGTTTTTT. Its translation: CASSERDRGLFDEKLFF.